These 19 T cell receptor beta chains were all obtained from the same sample, sequenced in a study of cytomegalovirus exposure and HLA in healthy donors. PCR primers comprised 60 Vbeta and 13 Jbeta primers. The repertoire was sequenced with immunoSEQ multiplex PCR; TCRdb's copy has only in-frame clones and lacks some. The table for this sample gives approximately 120,000 clones. Sequences were obtained from PBMCs. Receptors were obtained from a man in his forties or fifties in good health and CMV-seronegative.

J is TRBJ2-7 and V is TRBV6-5; 12 nucleotides agree with TRBD2. The length of the CDR3 is 14 residues. The ends lost 6 bases at V and 7 bases at J; junction bases unmatched: 7. Per germline, CDR1 MNHEY and CDR2 SVGAGI. CDR3 residues: CASRLAGGSLEQYF. The CDR3, as DNA: TGTGCCAGCAGACTAGCGGGAGGATCCCTGGAGCAGTACTTC.

Here the CDR3 DNA reads TGTGCCAGCAGCCAAGGGGACACAGCCTACAATGAGCAGTTCTTC. The encoded protein is CASSQGDTAYNEQFF. The chain links TRBV14 to TRBJ2-1; possible D gene TRBD1, 6 bases. Germline loops: CDR1 SGHDN, CDR2 FVKESK. The V end lost 1 base, the J end lost 2 bases, and 9 bases lay between the germline ends. This CDR3 is 15 amino acids long.

The J gene is TRBJ2-7, the V gene TRBV5-4; D might be TRBD2 (6 bases). Germline assignment: CDR1 SGHNT and CDR2 YYREEE (reference sequence). There are 15 residues in the CDR3. Trimming removed 5 bases at V and 7 bases at J, with 22 bases between. CDR3 sequence (DNA): TGTGCCAGCAGAACCGCCGGGGGACCGGGTTTAGAGCAGTACTTC. It codes for CASRTAGGPGLEQYF.

The rearrangement links TRBV6-4 to TRBJ2-3; the match to TRBD2 covers 7 bases. The germline V gene has CDR1 MRHNA and CDR2 SNTAGT. Losses at the gene ends were 6 bases for V and 0 bases for J; bases not matched to a gene: 6. This CDR3 is 15 amino acids long. CDR3: CASSPGLESTDTQYF. The CDR3 coding sequence is TGTGCCAGCAGCCCCGGACTAGAGAGCACAGATACGCAGTATTTT.

The genes are TRBV18 and TRBJ1-4, with 7 bases lining up with TRBD1. The CDR3 covers 16 residues. From germline, CDR1 is KGHSH and CDR2 LQKENI. The V and J ends lost 2 bases and 6 bases, in that order; junction bases with no gene match: 9. In DNA, the CDR3 is TGTGCCAGCTCACCATGGCCGGGACAGATAGATGAAAAACTGTTTTTT. Amino acid sequence: CASSPWPGQIDEKLFF.

V and J are TRBV5-1 and TRBJ1-1, with TRBD1 matching over 8 bases. The CDR3 totals 15 residues. The germline gives CDR1 SGHRS, CDR2 YFSETQ. Trimming removed 4 bases from V and 2 bases from J; junction bases left unmatched: 7. CDR3 coding DNA: TGCGCCAGCAGCGACTTGACAGGGGTCAACACTGAAGCTTTCTTT. Translation: CASSDLTGVNTEAFF.

The DNA of the CDR3 is TGTGCCAGTAGTTCTCCGGGACAGGGGGCGTACGAGCAGTACTTC. This encodes CASSSPGQGAYEQYF. The rearrangement uses TRBV19 and TRBJ2-7; 12 bases fit TRBD1. CDR1 is LNHDA, CDR2 SQIVND, per germline (reference sequence). The CDR3 length is 15 residues. V lost 5 bases, J lost 4 bases, and 6 bases stayed unmatched.

The chain is built from TRBV4-1 and TRBJ2-2; 7 nucleotides match TRBD2. The CDR3 totals 17 residues. CDR1 MGHRA and CDR2 YSYEKL come from the germline V gene. V lost 4 bases, J lost 4 bases, and 12 bases stayed unmatched. This chain's CDR3 is CASSPLGASGSTGELFF. CDR3 nucleotides: TGCGCCAGCAGCCCACTTGGGGCTAGCGGAAGCACCGGGGAGCTGTTTTTT.

V is TRBV19 and J is TRBJ1-1; D unclear. Germline loops: CDR1 LNHDA, CDR2 SQIVND (reference sequence). This CDR3 has 15 residues. V was pared by 1 base and J by 0 bases, with 9 bases between. The CDR3 here is CASSIGLDMNTEAFF. The CDR3, as DNA: TGTGCCAGTAGTATAGGGTTAGACATGAACACTGAAGCTTTCTTT. Filled out from reference TRBV19 and TRBJ1-1, the complete variable domain reads DGGITQSPKYLFRKEGQNVTLSCEQNLNHDAMYWYRQDPGQGLRLIYYSQIVNDFQKGDIAEGYSVSREKKESFPLTVTSAQKNPTAFYLCASSIGLDMNTEAFFGQGTRLTVV.

The chain's CDR3 is CASSLGVAGDQFF. In DNA, the CDR3 is TGTGCCAGCAGCTTGGGTGTCGCAGGGGATCAGTTCTTC. V usage is TRBV5-5 and J usage is TRBJ2-1, with a possible D match to TRBD1 (6 bases). The germline CDR1 and CDR2 sequences are SGHKS and YYEKEE (reference sequence). The CDR3 is 13 residues long. Trimming removed 0 bases from V and 13 bases from J, with 14 bases in between.

The chain employs TRBV30 and TRBJ1-2; 7 nucleotides match TRBD1. This CDR3 region has 13 residues. CDR1 is GTSNPN, CDR2 SVGIG, per germline (reference sequence). With 0 bases clipped from V and 8 bases from J, the junction kept 6 bases outside the gene matches. The CDR3 sequence: CAWSVTGAGGYTF. The DNA for the CDR3 is TGTGCCTGGAGTGTCACAGGGGCGGGAGGCTACACCTTC.

The CDR3 DNA reads TGTGCCAGCAGCGTAGGGGGGCAGGGGAAGGGCGAGCAGTACTTC. Encoded protein: CASSVGGQGKGEQYF. The chain is built from TRBV9 and TRBJ2-7; possibly TRBD1 for D (6 bases). The CDR3 has 15 amino acids. V gave up 0 bases and J gave up 6 bases, with 16 bases separating them. The germline V gene has CDR1 SGDLS and CDR2 YYNGEE.

The V and J genes are TRBV2 and TRBJ2-5, with TRBD2 identical over 10 bases. Judging by the DNA end, TRBJ2-7 fits better; the J call may be wrong. The CDR3 spans 14 residues. The germline CDR1 and CDR2 sequences are SNHLY and FYNNEI. CDR3 loop: CASDASGSSYEQYF. The CDR3 DNA reads TGTGCCAGCGACGCTAGCGGGAGCTCCTACGAGCAGTACTTC.

The chain uses TRBV5-1 and TRBJ1-1; D is perhaps TRBD1 (5 bases). Germline CDR1 is SGHRS and CDR2 is YFSETQ. V was trimmed by 0 bases and J by 1 base, leaving 13 bases between them. The CDR3 totals 16 residues. The CDR3 loop is CASSLAGGLGNTEAFF. CDR3 DNA: TGCGCCAGCAGCTTGGCCGGGGGTCTCGGGAACACTGAAGCTTTCTTT.

This sequence joins TRBV6-5 and TRBJ2-1; 7 bases fit TRBD2. V dropped 5 bases and J dropped 8; count of bases not matched to a gene: 12. The CDR3 has 15 amino acids. Germline CDR1 and CDR2: MNHEY and SVGAGI. CDR3 in amino acids: CASSRTTSLSDEQFF. In DNA, the CDR3 is TGTGCCAGCAGTCGAACGACTAGCCTTTCGGATGAGCAGTTCTTC.

The gene calls are TRBV5-1 and TRBJ2-5, with 14 nucleotides matching TRBD2. The CDR3 extends over 18 amino acids. From germline, CDR1 is SGHRS and CDR2 YFSETQ. The trim removed 4 bases at V and 2 bases at J, leaving 10 bases unmatched. The CDR3 sequence is CASSPGGLAGEEQETQYF. The CDR3 DNA reads TGCGCCAGCAGCCCTGGGGGACTAGCGGGAGAAGAACAAGAGACCCAGTACTTC.

On this clone: The same CDR3 also results from other DNA sequences found in this sample. The V and J genes are TRBV29-1 and TRBJ2-2; the D gene is possibly TRBD1 (6 bases). Germline V lookup: CDR1 SQVTM, CDR2 ANQGSEA. The CDR3 length is 18 residues. V lost 2 bases to trimming and J lost 7 bases, with 26 bases between them. The CDR3 here is CSVEKVGPGQGKIGELFF. The CDR3, as DNA: TGCAGCGTTGAAAAGGTCGGCCCGGGGCAGGGGAAGATCGGGGAGCTGTTTTTT.

The chain links TRBV6-7 to TRBJ2-5; TRBD1 is a possible D gene (6 bases). The better agreement between TRBJ2-7 and the DNA end casts doubt on the J call. TRBV6-7 is labeled an ORF, and its function is uncertain. This CDR3 has 13 amino acids. The DNA of the CDR3 is TGTGCCGCTCGGTTCGGGGACACCTACGAGCAGTACTTC. The encoded protein is CAARFGDTYEQYF.

The chain combines TRBV7-9 with TRBJ2-7; the match to TRBD1 covers 9 bases. The CDR3 extends over 15 amino acids. J was trimmed by 5 bases and V by 1 base; bases with no gene match: 6. Germline CDR1 reads SEHNR; CDR2 reads FQNEAQ (reference sequence). CDR3 sequence reads: CASSLGTGGRNEQYF. CDR3 nucleotides: TGTGCCAGCAGCTTAGGAACAGGGGGCAGGAACGAGCAGTACTTC.